This T cell receptor beta chain is drawn from a study of T cells and Merkel cell carcinoma outcomes. General study findings and limits: In Merkel cell carcinoma, repertoire and T-cell density reportedly predicted outcomes.

Some clones are missing from TCRdb's copy, which holds only in-frame ones; the method was immunoSEQ multiplex PCR. Of 6,000 or so clones in the sample, over 60% were seen once. Worth noting for this clone: Its matching antigen is unknown.

This CDR3 has 16 amino acids. CDR1 is MNHNY and CDR2 is SVGAGI in the germline V gene (reference sequence). Germline trimming cut 3 bases from V and 9 bases from J; bases unmatched to any gene: 13. The source of this sequence is a human donor with Merkel cell carcinoma. Some clones in this sample may be carry-over from other donors' samples. The sequenced sample consisted of tumor tissue from Merkel cell carcinoma. The chain recombines TRBV6-6 with TRBJ1-5; 8 positions agree with TRBD1. The CDR3 DNA is TGTGCCAGCAGTTATACCGGACAGGGTCCTTTGGGGCCCCAGCATTTT. Translating gives CASSYTGQGPLGPQHF.